Listed here are 27 T cell receptor beta chains from one sample, sequenced in a study of T cells in Graves' hyperthyroidism and ophthalmopathy. Amplification of TCR beta CDR3 regions used RNA as the template. TCR CDR3 underwent first-round RT-PCR with the HTBI primer set. Each CDR3 protein is one row after TCRdb ran MiXCR on the multiplex PCR reads. This sample has hundreds of thousands of distinct CDR3 sequences, with more than 15% found just once. The sequenced sample consisted of blood. All receptors derive from a woman aged 40 to 50 with Graves' ophthalmopathy.

Comments on this clonotype: The junction departs from the called germline gene at one end, perhaps through a read error. This chain uses TRBV7-9 with TRBJ1-3, with 8 bases identical to TRBD1. The germline V gene encodes CDR1 SEHNR and CDR2 FQNEAQ (reference sequence). The CDR3 is 18 residues long. The CDR3 loop is CASSFRDRTISSRNTIYF. CDR3 nucleotide sequence: TGTGCCAGCAGCTTCCGGGACAGGACAATTTCCTCTAGAAACACCATATATTTT.

Ten or more counts support this clonotype. V is TRBV20-1 and J is TRBJ2-5; D is possibly TRBD2 (5 bases). Germline CDR1 reads DFQATT; CDR2 reads SNEGSKA (reference sequence). With 0 bases removed from V and 5 bases from J, the gap between germline ends came to 16 bases. The CDR3 extends over 15 amino acids. CDR3 DNA: TGCAGTGCTAGAGATTGGAGCGGAGCTGGGGAGACCCAGTACTTC. Translating it yields CSARDWSGAGETQYF.

As concerns this clonotype: A read error is likely, as this CDR3 ends without the conserved phenylalanine or tryptophan. V and J are TRBV28 and TRBJ2-1; D uncertain. V lost 5 bases and J lost 2, with 19 bases in between. The length of the CDR3 is 17 residues. Germline values: CDR1 MDHEN, CDR2 SYDVKM. The CDR3, as DNA: TGTGCCAGCAGTCCTCTGGACCCGAAATTTGCCTACAATGAGCAGTTCCTC. This codes for CASSPLDPKFAYNEQFL.

This clonotype was seen many times. This sequence joins TRBV6-2 or TRBV6-3 and TRBJ2-5, with a weak D call TRBD2 (6 bases). This CDR3 is 17 amino acids long. Germline lookup yields CDR1 MNHEY and CDR2 SVGEGT. The V gene lost 2 bases and the J gene lost 5 bases, with 21 bases spanning the gap. In DNA, the CDR3 is TGTGCCAGCAGTTACCCAAAGCCGCGGGGTCCCCGGGAGACCCAGTACTTC. It codes for CASSYPKPRGPRETQYF.

This clonotype was observed at least ten times. The rearrangement joins TRBV5-1 to TRBJ2-7; TRBD1 matches at 9 bases. CDR3 size: 14 residues. V dropped 3 bases and J dropped 5; count of bases not matched to a gene: 6. Germline CDR1 reads SGHRS; CDR2 reads YFSETQ. CDR3 sequence (DNA): TGCGCCAGCAGCTCCCGGACAGGGGAGGACGAGCAGTACTTC. Its translation is CASSSRTGEDEQYF. The variable domain in full, completed from reference TRBV5-1 and TRBJ2-7, reads KAGVTQTPRYLIKTRGQQVTLSCSPISGHRSVSWYQQTPGQGLQFLFEYFSETQRNKGNFPGRFSGRQFSNSRSEMNVSTLELGDSALYLCASSSRTGEDEQYFGPGTRLTVT.

This clonotype was observed a few times. This rearrangement joins TRBV6-1 to TRBJ2-7; D gene unclear. Trimming took 6 bases from V and 3 from J, leaving 15 bases between them. Germline CDR1 reads MNHNS; CDR2 reads SASEGT. This CDR3 has 14 amino acids. CDR3 coding DNA: TGTGCCAGCAGCTCCCCAAAGGGTCTCTACGAGCAGTACTTC. Translation gives CASSSPKGLYEQYF.

In its sample, this clonotype was seen many times. V is TRBV10-3 and J is TRBJ2-1, with 8 bases identical to TRBD2. This CDR3 spans 17 amino acids. Trimming cost V 6 bases and J 4 bases; bases outside gene matches: 14. Germline V lookup: CDR1 ENHRY, CDR2 SYGVKD. The CDR3 DNA reads as TGTGCCATCAGCGACGAAACCGGGACTAGAGGATACAATGAGCAGTTCTTC. It codes for CAISDETGTRGYNEQFF.

The chain combines TRBV20-1 with TRBJ1-2; D is undetermined. The V end lost 3 bases, the J end lost 0 bases, and 14 bases lay between the germline ends. The CDR3 covers 15 residues. Germline-derived CDR1 and CDR2 are DFQATT and SNEGSKA (reference sequence). CDR3 nucleotide sequence: TGCAGTGCTAGTCGTTCGGGCAGAACTAACTATGGCTACACCTTC. It translates to CSASRSGRTNYGYTF.

This clonotype was picked up many times. The CDR3 region is CSAPGGNYGYTF. DNA for the CDR3: TGCAGTGCTCCAGGGGGGAACTATGGCTACACCTTC. The chain uses TRBV20-1 and TRBJ1-2, with 7 bases fitting TRBD1. The CDR3 contains 12 residues. Trimming at V came to 5 bases and at J to 2 bases, leaving 2 bases not matched to a gene. Germline values: CDR1 DFQATT, CDR2 SNEGSKA (reference sequence).

The chain links TRBV10-3 to TRBJ2-1, with 10 bases matching TRBD2. Germline CDR1 and CDR2: ENHRY and SYGVKD. This CDR3 is built from 17 residues. V was clipped by 4 bases and J by 0 bases; unmatched bases: 6. The CDR3 coding sequence is TGTGCCATCAGTGGCGGGGCTAGCGGGGGCTCCTACAATGAGCAGTTCTTC. Its translation is CAISGGASGGSYNEQFF.

This clonotype has ten or more counts. V is TRBV11-2 and J is TRBJ1-6; D gene uncertain. V dropped 6 bases and J dropped 8 bases, with 17 bases sitting between them. This CDR3 comprises 15 residues. Per the germline V gene, CDR1 is SGHAT and CDR2 is FQNNGV. DNA for the CDR3: TGTGCCAGCAGGCAAGGAAGGCCTGGGGATTCACCCCTCCACTTT. It yields the protein CASRQGRPGDSPLHF.

A few counts support this clonotype. The chain uses TRBV12-3 or TRBV12-4 and TRBJ1-3; D is undetermined. The V end was cut by 3 bases, the J end by 2 bases, with 11 bases between. CDR3 length: 15 residues. The DNA for the CDR3 is TGTGCCAGCAGTTTTTCGGCAAGTACTGGAAACACCATATATTTT. This encodes CASSFSASTGNTIYF.

This clonotype was seen at least ten times. CDR3 residues: CASLRTLDTDTQYF. The CDR3, as DNA: TGTGCCAGCTTGAGGACTCTCGACACAGATACGCAGTATTTT. The chain is built from TRBV2 and TRBJ2-3; the D gene is possibly TRBD2 (5 bases). CDR3 size: 14 residues. The germline CDR1 and CDR2 sequences are SNHLY and FYNNEI. V was cut by 8 bases and J by 2 bases, with 14 bases left in between.

The rearrangement joins TRBV24-1 to TRBJ2-3; D is ambiguous. Germline lookup yields CDR1 KGHDR and CDR2 SFDVKD. This CDR3 spans 13 amino acids. Trimming removed 5 bases from V and 5 bases from J, with 10 bases in between. CDR3 residues: CATSARHRDTQYF. CDR3 sequence (DNA): TGTGCCACCAGTGCCCGACACCGAGATACGCAGTATTTT.

The rearrangement links TRBV6-1 to TRBJ1-1, with D unresolved. The germline V gene encodes CDR1 MNHNS and CDR2 SASEGT. V lost 6 bases and J lost 6, with 14 bases in between. The CDR3 extends over 13 amino acids. The chain's CDR3 is CASRKSRSAEAFF. The DNA for the CDR3 is TGTGCCAGCAGAAAATCTCGCAGTGCTGAAGCTTTCTTT.

This clonotype appeared many times. V and J are TRBV12-3 or TRBV12-4 and TRBJ1-2; a possible D gene is TRBD1 (5 bases). CDR3 length: 14 residues. V dropped 4 bases and J dropped 4 bases, with 13 bases sitting between them. The CDR3 protein is CASSSGLQSYGYTF. CDR3 sequence (DNA): TGTGCCAGCAGTTCGGGACTTCAGAGCTATGGCTACACCTTC.

This clonotype was detected only a few times. CDR3 nucleotide sequence: TGCGCCAGCAGCCCGGGGCGGGGGCTCTCCTACGAGCAGTACTTC. It codes for CASSPGRGLSYEQYF. The V call is TRBV5-1, the J call TRBJ2-7, with D possibly TRBD2 on 7 matching bases. V was clipped by 4 bases and J by 0 bases, with 14 bases between them. Germline lookup yields CDR1 SGHRS and CDR2 YFSETQ. This CDR3 spans 15 amino acids.

The chain has TRBV20-1 and TRBJ2-1; 11 positions match TRBD2. The CDR3 sequence is 13 residues long. Germline V CDR1 and CDR2: DFQATT, SNEGSKA (reference sequence). V shed 6 bases, J shed 6 bases, and the junction held 4 bases outside the gene matches. CDR3 residues: CSARTSGPNEQFF. CDR3 nucleotides: TGCAGTGCCCGGACTAGCGGGCCCAATGAGCAGTTCTTC.

There are many counts of this clonotype. Relative to the germline gene, one junction end is altered; a read error may explain this. This chain links TRBV20-1 with TRBJ2-7; 8 bases match TRBD1. Germline V gene sequence: CDR1 DFQATT, CDR2 SNEGSKA (reference sequence). This CDR3 has 14 amino acids. The CDR3 here is CSARDRDRWYEQYF. CDR3 nucleotides: TGCAGTGCTCGAGACCGGGACAGGTGGTACGAGCAGTACTTC.

This clonotype was counted ten times or more. The chain recombines TRBV20-1 with TRBJ2-7; 7 bases line up with TRBD1. J gave up 1 base and V 4 bases, and 4 bases lay outside the gene matches. The CDR3 loop spans 13 amino acids. The germline gives CDR1 DFQATT, CDR2 SNEGSKA (reference sequence). CDR3 bases: TGCAGTGCTATGTGGGGACAGTCCTACGAGCAGTACTTC. Translated, it gives CSAMWGQSYEQYF.

The sample holds many counts of this clonotype. This chain links TRBV12-3 or TRBV12-4 with TRBJ1-1; TRBD1 might be the D (5 bases). The CDR3 contains 13 residues. V was cut by 6 bases and J by 4 bases, with 12 bases left in between. CDR3 nucleotide sequence: TGTGCCAGCAGCCCGGTGGGACCCACTGAAGCTTTCTTT. It codes for CASSPVGPTEAFF.

This clonotype has a count of ten or more. V usage is TRBV6-6 and J usage is TRBJ2-5; TRBD2 matches at 7 bases. This CDR3 region has 15 residues. Trimming removed 2 bases from V and 2 bases from J; junction bases left unmatched: 5. CDR1 and CDR2 from the germline V gene are MNHNY and SVGAGI (reference sequence). The CDR3 DNA reads TGTGCCAGCAGTTACAACCGGGACTATCAAGAGACCCAGTACTTC. Residues: CASSYNRDYQETQYF.

The chain joins TRBV11-3 to TRBJ1-5; weak D call: TRBD1 (6 bases). Germline lookup yields CDR1 SGHNT and CDR2 YENEEA. The CDR3 has 15 residues. The V and J ends lost 7 bases and 8 bases respectively, with 21 bases between them. This CDR3 is CASIPEPGASKPQHF. The CDR3 DNA is TGTGCCAGCATCCCAGAACCGGGGGCAAGCAAGCCCCAGCATTTT.

This clonotype was detected many times. V usage is TRBV5-1 and J usage is TRBJ2-7, with D perhaps matching TRBD1 (6 bases). Looked up from germline, CDR1 is SGHRS and CDR2 is YFSETQ. This CDR3 has 15 amino acids. V lost 1 base, J lost 4 bases, and 15 bases lay in between. This CDR3 is CASSLRGHPGYEQYF. The DNA of the CDR3 is TGCGCCAGCAGCTTGCGGGGACACCCGGGATACGAGCAGTACTTC.

This clonotype was seen a few times. The rearrangement uses TRBV28 and TRBJ1-3, with D uncertain. The CDR3 spans 17 residues. V was trimmed by 6 bases and J by 0 bases, leaving 18 bases between them. Germline V CDR1 and CDR2: MDHEN, SYDVKM. CDR3 nucleotides: TGTGCCAGCAGAAACCGTTGGAGGGCGAGCTCTGGAAACACCATATATTTT. The encoded protein is CASRNRWRASSGNTIYF.

This clonotype was seen ten or more times. This chain connects TRBV11-2 to TRBJ1-2; no clear D gene. The CDR3 runs 12 residues. CDR1 is SGHAT and CDR2 is FQNNGV in the germline V gene. V was trimmed by 7 bases and J by 7 bases, leaving 13 bases between them. DNA of the CDR3: TGTGCCAGCACCTCGTGGGCTGGTGGCTACACCTTC. Encoded protein: CASTSWAGGYTF.

This chain links TRBV15 with TRBJ1-3; D gene uncertain. Germline V gene sequence: CDR1 LNHNV, CDR2 YYDKDF (reference sequence). The CDR3 length is 14 residues. V gave up 1 base and J gave up 2 bases, with 6 bases separating them. The CDR3 bases are TGTGCCACCAGCAGAGCCCTCACTGGAAACACCATATATTTT. Protein product: CATSRALTGNTIYF.